The 14 T cell receptor beta chains reported below all come from one sample, sequenced in a study of blood T cell repertoires in COVID-19. Only in-frame clones appear in the TCRdb table, and some are missing; sequencing was by immunoSEQ multiplex PCR. The sample lists roughly 150,000 clones; about four fifths were seen once. The sequenced material came from peripheral blood. The receptor set was obtained from a woman aged 80 or over with active or convalescent COVID-19.

The chain couples TRBV9 to TRBJ2-2, with 9 bases matching TRBD1. The CDR3 spans 18 residues. The V and J ends lost 0 bases and 3 bases, in that order; junction bases with no gene match: 9. Germline V gives CDR1 SGDLS, CDR2 YYNGEE. CDR3 in amino acids: CASSVATGTGTDTGELFF. For the CDR3, the DNA is TGTGCCAGCAGCGTAGCTACCGGGACAGGGACCGACACCGGGGAGCTGTTTTTT.

V and J are TRBV4-1 and TRBJ2-1; TRBD2 agrees at 7 bases. Germline CDR1 and CDR2: MGHRA and YSYEKL. The junction had 13 bases not matched to a gene; V was cut back by 4 bases and J by 7 bases. The CDR3 spans 16 residues. CDR3 nucleotide sequence: TGCGCCAGCAGCCCCTTCCGGGCGGGAGTGATGAATGAGCAGTTCTTC. Translated: CASSPFRAGVMNEQFF.

This chain uses TRBV6-5 with TRBJ1-2; TRBD1 matches at 9 bases. With 7 bases clipped from V and 8 bases from J, the junction kept 11 bases outside the gene matches. Germline V gives CDR1 MNHEY, CDR2 SVGAGI. This CDR3 spans 14 amino acids. The DNA of the CDR3 is TGTGCCAGCACGGGACAGGGTAGACTGGAGGGCTACACCTTC. This gives the protein CASTGQGRLEGYTF.

The J gene is TRBJ2-2, the V gene TRBV5-4, with 7 bases aligning to TRBD1. The CDR3 consists of 15 residues. The ends lost 0 bases at V and 6 bases at J; junction bases unmatched: 5. Germline assignment: CDR1 SGHNT and CDR2 YYREEE (reference sequence). This chain's CDR3 is CASSLDRGISGELFF. CDR3 coding DNA: TGTGCCAGCAGCTTGGACAGGGGTATTTCCGGGGAGCTGTTTTTT.

This rearrangement joins TRBV18 to TRBJ1-2; unclear D gene. The germline V and J ends were trimmed by 6 bases and 0 bases, with 11 bases remaining between them. Germline lookup yields CDR1 KGHSH and CDR2 LQKENI. This CDR3 is 14 amino acids long. CDR3 bases: TGTGCCAGCTCCGCGGCTCAGACTAACTATGGCTACACCTTC. Translated, it gives CASSAAQTNYGYTF.

CDR3 nucleotides: TGTGCCAGCAGCTTGGGTTCTGTGGGACTAGCGGGCACAGATACGCAGTATTTT. As protein: CASSLGSVGLAGTDTQYF. This chain links TRBV5-6 with TRBJ2-3; 11 nucleotides line up with TRBD2. The CDR3 runs to 18 residues. Germline V gene sequence: CDR1 SGHDT, CDR2 YYEEEE. V lost 0 bases and J lost 1; bases outside the gene matches: 7.

The gene calls are TRBV5-1 and TRBJ1-6, with D perhaps matching TRBD1 (5 bases). Germline CDR1 SGHRS, CDR2 YFSETQ. Deletions cut 2 bases from V and 0 bases from J, with 12 bases between. The CDR3 spans 17 residues. CDR3 DNA sequence: TGCGCCAGCAGCTTTGGGGCACAGAGCTCCTATAATTCACCCCTCCACTTT. Translated: CASSFGAQSSYNSPLHF.

The chain couples TRBV5-4 to TRBJ1-3; D is uncertain. V lost 4 bases and J lost 2, with 13 bases in between. CDR1 is SGHNT, CDR2 YYREEE, per germline (reference sequence). CDR3 length: 15 residues. The CDR3 bases are TGTGCCAGCAGCGAATCCAAAACAGCTGGAAACACCATATATTTT. Its protein product is CASSESKTAGNTIYF.

The gene calls are TRBV5-6 and TRBJ2-3; 10 bases match TRBD2. Germline loops: CDR1 SGHDT, CDR2 YYEEEE. After removal of 5 bases from V and 2 bases from J, the junction contained 8 bases not matched to a gene. CDR3 size: 16 residues. The CDR3 nucleotides are TGTGCCAGCAGATCCGTAGCGGGAGGCCTCACAGATACGCAGTATTTT. It encodes CASRSVAGGLTDTQYF.

In its sample, this clone was seen a few times. The rearrangement uses TRBV2 and TRBJ2-5; tentative D call: TRBD1 (5 bases). V dropped 3 bases and J dropped 4 bases, with 18 bases sitting between them. This CDR3 is 16 amino acids long. Looked up from germline, CDR1 is SNHLY and CDR2 is FYNNEI. The CDR3 DNA reads as TGTGCCAGCAGTGATCGTAGGGGTTTTGTGGGAGAGACCCAGTACTTC. This codes for CASSDRRGFVGETQYF.

The V call is TRBV2, the J call TRBJ1-4; 10 bases agree with TRBD1. After removal of 5 bases from V and 5 bases from J, the junction contained 5 bases not matched to a gene. The CDR3 runs to 15 residues. Germline CDR1 and CDR2: SNHLY and FYNNEI. The CDR3 here is CASSIDRGQNEKLFF. CDR3 DNA: TGTGCCAGCAGTATCGACAGGGGGCAGAATGAAAAACTGTTTTTT.

This clone has only one observation. The chain links TRBV5-1 to TRBJ1-1; D not resolved. This CDR3 is built from 13 residues. CDR1 SGHRS and CDR2 YFSETQ come from the germline V gene. Trimming removed 4 bases from V and 0 bases from J, with 7 bases in between. The CDR3 loop reads CASSPGVNTEAFF. DNA for the CDR3: TGCGCCAGCAGCCCGGGAGTGAACACTGAAGCTTTCTTT.

The genes are TRBV6-2 or TRBV6-3 and TRBJ2-2, with D tentatively TRBD2 (6 bases). The CDR3 is made up of 16 amino acids. V shed 2 bases and J shed 5 bases, with 15 bases lying between them. CDR1 is MNHEY and CDR2 is SVGEGT in the germline V gene. CDR3 sequence: CASSYTPVRETGELFF. The CDR3 DNA reads as TGTGCCAGCAGTTACACCCCCGTCCGGGAGACCGGGGAGCTGTTTTTT.

The CDR3 loop is CAISDRTSASYEQYF. Written as DNA, the CDR3 is TGTGCCATCAGTGATAGGACTAGCGCCTCCTACGAGCAGTACTTC. V is TRBV10-3 and J is TRBJ2-7; 9 bases fit TRBD2. Germline V gene data show CDR1 as ENHRY and CDR2 as SYGVKD. Germline trimming cut 3 bases from V and 0 bases from J; bases unmatched to any gene: 3. The CDR3 loop spans 15 amino acids.